Presented here are 25 T cell receptor beta chains from one specimen sequenced in a study of shared clonotypes between healthy human individuals. The table came from immunoSEQ multiplex PCR; TCRdb's copy has only in-frame clones and leaves some out. The table shows about 2.1 million clones, with 93% occurring only once. Terminally differentiated effector memory CD45RA+ cells were excluded by CCR7 positive selection of CD45RO-negative cells. Sequenced material: naive CD8+ T cells from PBMCs. The receptors come from a man in his late teens or twenties in good health. Some clones in this sample may be carry-over from other donors' samples.

This clone appeared once. The rearrangement links TRBV6-4 to TRBJ1-1; D gene ambiguous. The CDR3 contains 17 residues. Germline V gene sequence: CDR1 MRHNA, CDR2 SNTAGT. The ends were cut back, 0 bases at V and 0 bases at J, with 14 bases in the middle. CDR3 DNA sequence: TGTGCCAGCAGTGACTCGCCCCTAGGTACTATGAACACTGAAGCTTTCTTT. Its protein product is CASSDSPLGTMNTEAFF.

This clone was seen a handful of times. V and J are TRBV27 and TRBJ1-5; 7 nucleotides align to TRBD1. Germline-derived CDR1 and CDR2 are MNHEY and SMNVEV (reference sequence). After removal of 0 bases from V and 6 bases from J, the junction contained 5 bases not matched to a gene. The CDR3 consists of 15 residues. The CDR3 loop reads CASSLSTRGSQPQHF. The CDR3 DNA reads TGTGCCAGCAGTTTATCGACCAGGGGGTCTCAGCCCCAGCATTTT.

This rearrangement joins TRBV5-4 to TRBJ2-7; D might be TRBD1 (7 bases). Trimming cost V 5 bases and J 1 base, with 16 bases left between them. The CDR3 is 15 residues long. CDR1 is SGHNT and CDR2 is YYREEE in the germline V gene (reference sequence). For the CDR3, the DNA is TGTGCCAGCAGTGGGGGGACAGTGTCGTCCTACGAGCAGTACTTC. Protein product: CASSGGTVSSYEQYF.

This chain uses TRBV7-3 with TRBJ2-5; 8 bases align to TRBD2. V lost 3 bases, J lost 1 base, and 4 bases stayed unmatched. The CDR3 is 15 amino acids. Germline assignment: CDR1 SGHTA and CDR2 FQGTGA. The CDR3 protein is CASSFTSGSQETQYF. For the CDR3, the DNA is TGTGCCAGCAGCTTCACTAGCGGTAGCCAAGAGACCCAGTACTTC.

The chain joins TRBV19 to TRBJ1-2; 9 bases map to TRBD1. This CDR3 comprises 16 residues. Losses at the gene ends were 5 bases for V and 7 bases for J; bases not matched to a gene: 14. The germline CDR1 and CDR2 sequences are LNHDA and SQIVND (reference sequence). This CDR3 is CASSLRGEHRGPGYTF. The CDR3 region has the DNA TGTGCCAGTAGTCTACGGGGTGAACACAGGGGGCCTGGCTACACCTTC.

The chain couples TRBV2 to TRBJ2-5; 8 bases align to TRBD2. The CDR3 is made up of 14 amino acids. CDR1 is SNHLY, CDR2 FYNNEI, per germline. V lost 8 bases to trimming and J lost 2 bases; unmatched junction nucleotides: 7. The DNA for the CDR3 is TGTGCCAGCCTCATCGCGGGGGGACAAGAGACCCAGTACTTC. Protein sequence: CASLIAGGQETQYF.

V and J are TRBV5-4 and TRBJ2-7, with 7 bases aligning to TRBD2. Per the germline V gene, CDR1 is SGHNT and CDR2 is YYREEE (reference sequence). CDR3 length: 15 residues. The junction had 12 bases not matched to a gene; V was cut back by 3 bases and J by 6 bases. The CDR3 sequence is CASSWKSGIVGEQYF. The CDR3 DNA is TGTGCCAGCAGCTGGAAGAGCGGGATAGTGGGCGAGCAGTACTTC.

The chain recombines TRBV29-1 with TRBJ2-7; D is uncertain. Germline CDR1 and CDR2: SQVTM and ANQGSEA. The CDR3 extends over 13 amino acids. The V end was cut by 4 bases, the J end by 6 bases, with 16 bases between. As DNA, the CDR3 is TGCAGCGTTGTCGAAGGGTATCGGTCCGAGCAGTACTTC. This encodes CSVVEGYRSEQYF.

The DNA of the CDR3 is TGTGCCAGCCGGGACGGTTATAGCACAGATACGCAGTATTTT. Protein sequence: CASRDGYSTDTQYF. The chain combines TRBV2 with TRBJ2-3; D could derive from TRBD1 or TRBD2 (5 bases each). With 8 bases removed from V and 0 bases from J, the gap between germline ends came to 12 bases. From germline, CDR1 is SNHLY and CDR2 FYNNEI. This CDR3 comprises 14 residues.

The gene calls are TRBV29-1 and TRBJ2-1, with TRBD1 matching over 9 bases. The CDR3 sequence is 15 residues long. Looked up from germline, CDR1 is SQVTM and CDR2 is ANQGSEA. The V gene end was trimmed by 7 bases and the J gene end by 5 bases; junction bases not matched to a gene: 12. The CDR3 nucleotides are TGCAGCGCCCAGAGGGGACAGGGATCCCACAATGAGCAGTTCTTC. Translating it yields CSAQRGQGSHNEQFF.

This chain links TRBV7-8 with TRBJ1-5, with a weak D call TRBD1 (6 bases). CDR1 and CDR2 (germline): SGHVS, FQNEAQ. The V end lost 2 bases, the J end lost 7 bases, and 12 bases lay between the germline ends. CDR3 length: 14 amino acids. The DNA of the CDR3 is TGTGCCAGCAGCTTACCGGGGGCATTGCAGCCCCAGCATTTT. As protein: CASSLPGALQPQHF.

This chain uses TRBV7-8 with TRBJ1-5; 7 bases fit TRBD1. V lost 3 bases, J lost 1 base, and 6 bases stayed unmatched. Germline-derived CDR1 and CDR2 are SGHVS and FQNEAQ. The CDR3 is 16 amino acids. The DNA for the CDR3 is TGTGCCAGCAGCTTTTTTGACAGGGTGAGCAATCAGCCCCAGCATTTT. This codes for CASSFFDRVSNQPQHF. The full variable domain, its missing parts supplied by reference TRBV7-8 and TRBJ1-5, is GAGVSQSPRYKVAKRGQDVALRCDPISGHVSLFWYQQALGQGPEFLTYFQNEAQLDKSGLPSDRFFAERPEGSVSTLKIQRTQQEDSAVYLCASSFFDRVSNQPQHFGDGTRLSIL.

On this clone itself: The same CDR3 can be traced to other DNA sequences in this sample. The chain uses TRBV28 and TRBJ2-7, with D perhaps matching TRBD2 (7 bases). The CDR3 runs to 13 residues. Deletions cut 3 bases from V and 2 bases from J, with 8 bases between. Germline V gene sequence: CDR1 MDHEN, CDR2 SYDVKM. As DNA, the CDR3 is TGTGCCAGCAGTTTGCGGGGGCCCTACGAGCAGTACTTC. This encodes CASSLRGPYEQYF.

The rearrangement links TRBV9 to TRBJ2-6; D possibly uses TRBD1 or TRBD2 (5 bases each). V was cut by 0 bases and J by 3 bases, with 10 bases left in between. The CDR3 length is 16 residues. Germline values: CDR1 SGDLS, CDR2 YYNGEE. The CDR3 loop is CASSVGGVGGANVLTF. The CDR3 DNA reads as TGTGCCAGCAGCGTAGGAGGGGTCGGTGGGGCCAACGTCCTGACTTTC.

The chain is built from TRBV7-2 and TRBJ2-4; maybe TRBD2 (6 bases). Germline V CDR1 and CDR2: SGHTA, FQGNSA. Trimming took 8 bases from V and 0 from J, leaving 11 bases between them. The CDR3 is made up of 14 amino acids. CDR3 sequence reads: CASGGGIAKNIQYF. The CDR3 coding sequence is TGTGCCAGCGGTGGCGGGATAGCCAAAAACATTCAGTACTTC.

This sequence joins TRBV6-4 and TRBJ2-3, with a weak D call TRBD2 (5 bases). Germline loops: CDR1 MRHNA, CDR2 SNTAGT. This CDR3 has 16 amino acids. Trimming cost V 4 bases and J 0 bases, with 14 bases left between them. In nucleotides, the CDR3 is TGTGCCAGCAGTGGGCAGCCGGGATTCAGCACAGATACGCAGTATTTT. Amino acids: CASSGQPGFSTDTQYF.

The V gene is TRBV7-2, the J gene TRBJ2-1; 8 bases are shared with TRBD2. The CDR3 runs 15 residues. J lost 5 bases, V lost 1 base, and 4 bases had no gene match. CDR1 is SGHTA, CDR2 FQGNSA, per germline. The CDR3 DNA reads as TGTGCCAGCAGCTTAGTAGGAGCGGGGGACAATGAGCAGTTCTTC. Its translation: CASSLVGAGDNEQFF.

V gene TRBV10-2 combines with J gene TRBJ2-7; D not resolved. V lost 3 bases, J lost 0 bases, and 9 bases lay in between. From germline, CDR1 is WSHSY and CDR2 SAAADI. This CDR3 comprises 14 residues. For the CDR3, the DNA is TGCGCCAGCAGTGACCGGTACCTCTCCTACGAGCAGTACTTC. Its translation is CASSDRYLSYEQYF.

The V and J genes are TRBV7-8 and TRBJ1-5; no firm D call. V was clipped by 0 bases and J by 3 bases, with 12 bases between them. The CDR3 is made up of 16 amino acids. Looked up from germline, CDR1 is SGHVS and CDR2 is FQNEAQ. The CDR3 DNA reads as TGTGCCAGCAGCTTAGCGGGCGGGCCCTCCAATCAGCCCCAGCATTTT. The encoded protein is CASSLAGGPSNQPQHF. The whole variable domain, filled in from reference TRBV7-8 and TRBJ1-5, reads GAGVSQSPRYKVAKRGQDVALRCDPISGHVSLFWYQQALGQGPEFLTYFQNEAQLDKSGLPSDRFFAERPEGSVSTLKIQRTQQEDSAVYLCASSLAGGPSNQPQHFGDGTRLSIL.

This clone was seen only a few times. The chain employs TRBV27 and TRBJ1-4; D gene uncertain. Trimming removed 6 bases at V and 11 bases at J, with 10 bases between. The length of the CDR3 is 11 residues. CDR1 is MNHEY, CDR2 SMNVEV, per germline (reference sequence). Written as DNA, the CDR3 is TGTGCCAGCAGCTCCGGCGGGAAACTGTTTTTT. Its translation is CASSSGGKLFF.

V and J are TRBV9 and TRBJ1-1; possibly TRBD1 for D (5 bases). CDR3 size: 12 residues. CDR1 is SGDLS, CDR2 YYNGEE, per germline. The V gene lost 0 bases and the J gene lost 11 bases, with 11 bases spanning the gap. The CDR3 reads CASSVGSGDAFF. The CDR3, as DNA: TGTGCCAGCAGCGTAGGTTCGGGGGACGCTTTCTTT.

The rearrangement links TRBV18 to TRBJ2-7; D call uncertain. This CDR3 is built from 14 residues. Germline values: CDR1 KGHSH, CDR2 LQKENI. V shed 1 base and J shed 4 bases, with 11 bases lying between them. The CDR3 loop reads CASSPQELQYEQYF. In DNA form, the CDR3 reads TGTGCCAGCTCACCACAAGAACTGCAATACGAGCAGTACTTC.

Turning to this clone: Other DNA sequences in the sample encode the same CDR3. V usage is TRBV27 and J usage is TRBJ2-7, with unresolved D. Germline V gene data show CDR1 as MNHEY and CDR2 as SMNVEV (reference sequence). Trimming took off 3 bases at V and 2 bases at J, with 8 bases between the two ends. The CDR3 extends over 13 amino acids. The CDR3 protein is CASSFGVTYEQYF. CDR3 DNA sequence: TGTGCCAGCAGTTTTGGTGTGACCTACGAGCAGTACTTC.

Worth noting for this clone: In the same sample, other DNA sequences code for this CDR3. This chain uses TRBV27 with TRBJ2-3; no clear D. The V and J ends lost 0 bases and 1 base respectively, with 8 bases between them. Per the germline V gene, CDR1 is MNHEY and CDR2 is SMNVEV (reference sequence). This CDR3 has 15 amino acids. CDR3 amino acids: CASSLSPTGTDTQYF. The DNA of the CDR3 is TGTGCCAGCAGTTTATCCCCAACGGGCACAGATACGCAGTATTTT.

This clone was seen a handful of times. This rearrangement joins TRBV13 to TRBJ1-1, with a weak D call TRBD1 (5 bases). CDR3 length equals 13 residues. V lost 7 bases and J lost 5, with 14 bases in between. CDR1 is PRHDT, CDR2 FYEKMQ, per germline (reference sequence). The CDR3 protein is CASTISRGTEAFF. The CDR3, as DNA: TGTGCCAGCACCATTTCTCGGGGGACTGAAGCTTTCTTT.